This T cell receptor (beta chain) was captured in a study of regulatory T cells in long-lasting Graves disease. Libraries of TCR beta came from iRepertoire HTBI primers plus Arm-PCR of CDR3 regions. Each CDR3 protein gets one entry after TCRdb re-called the multiplex PCR reads with MiXCR. This repertoire shows roughly 610,000 distinct CDR3 sequences, 15% to 20% found once; its top ten account for 12%. The time point was: newly diagnosed GD, antithyroid drugs for less than 3 months. Extracted PBMC RNA gave rise to the TCR library. The germline V gene has CDR1 SGHTS and CDR2 YDEGEE. This CDR3 is 14 amino acids long. V shed 5 bases, J shed 4 bases, and the junction held 7 bases outside the gene matches. The same data also went into a second study, on T cells in Graves' hyperthyroidism and ophthalmopathy.

The origin of this receptor is a young man with Graves disease. The source material was peripheral blood mononuclear cells (PBMCs), sampled at new diagnosis, from a patient treated with antithyroid drugs. The rearrangement joins TRBV5-8 to TRBJ1-2; 8 bases line up with TRBD1. The DNA for the CDR3 is TGTGCCAGCAGTAGGGACAGGAATGGCTATGGCTACACCTTC. It is translated as CASSRDRNGYGYTF.